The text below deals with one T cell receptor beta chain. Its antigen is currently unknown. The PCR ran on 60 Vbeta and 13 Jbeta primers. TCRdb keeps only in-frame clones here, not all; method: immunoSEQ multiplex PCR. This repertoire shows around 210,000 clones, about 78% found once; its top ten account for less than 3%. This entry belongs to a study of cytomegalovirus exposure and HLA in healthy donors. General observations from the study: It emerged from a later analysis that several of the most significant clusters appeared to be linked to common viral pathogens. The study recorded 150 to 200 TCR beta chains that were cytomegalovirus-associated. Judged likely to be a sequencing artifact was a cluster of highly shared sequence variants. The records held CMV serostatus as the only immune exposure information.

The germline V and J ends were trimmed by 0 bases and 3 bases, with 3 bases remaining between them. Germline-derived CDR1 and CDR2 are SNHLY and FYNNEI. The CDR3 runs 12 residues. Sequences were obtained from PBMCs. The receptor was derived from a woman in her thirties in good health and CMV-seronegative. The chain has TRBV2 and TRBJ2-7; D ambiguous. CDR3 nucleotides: TGTGCCAGCAGTGAAGCCAACTACGAGCAGTACTTC. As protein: CASSEANYEQYF.